The 8 T cell receptor beta chains below all came from one sample that was sequenced in a study of cytomegalovirus exposure and HLA in healthy donors. Use of 60 Vbeta and 13 Jbeta primers characterized the PCR. TCRdb's copy holds only in-frame clones and misses some; the assay was immunoSEQ multiplex PCR. The sample has 150,000 to 160,000 clones, 75% to 85% seen once. The sequenced sample consisted of PBMCs. These receptor sequences come from a middle-aged woman in good health and CMV-seropositive.

The chain recombines TRBV28 with TRBJ2-2, with TRBD1 matching 11 bases. The CDR3 is made up of 17 amino acids. The J segment lost 5 bases and the V segment lost 3 bases, leaving 8 bases of the junction unmatched. Germline CDR1 is MDHEN and CDR2 is SYDVKM. CDR3 in amino acids: CASSLEDGTGGTGELFF. The CDR3 coding sequence is TGTGCCAGCAGTTTGGAGGACGGGACAGGGGGAACCGGGGAGCTGTTTTTT.

The chain uses TRBV27 and TRBJ1-1; D not resolved. Germline CDR1 reads MNHEY; CDR2 reads SMNVEV (reference sequence). The CDR3 totals 14 residues. The CDR3 coding sequence is TGTGCTACCTCGCGGGGAGGTGCATGGGCTGAAGCTTTCTTT. Protein: CATSRGGAWAEAFF.

The rearrangement uses TRBV5-4 and TRBJ2-1, with TRBD2 identical over 8 bases. The germline gives CDR1 SGHNT, CDR2 YYREEE (reference sequence). The junction had 6 bases not matched to a gene; V was cut back by 3 bases and J by 4 bases. This CDR3 is built from 15 residues. The CDR3 is CASSSPGLGYNEQFF. DNA for the CDR3: TGTGCCAGCAGCTCGCCGGGACTAGGATACAATGAGCAGTTCTTC.

The CDR3 coding sequence is TGCAGCACCCGTACAGGTGGGAACACTGAAGCTTTCTTT. It yields the protein CSTRTGGNTEAFF. The chain recombines TRBV29-1 with TRBJ1-1, with D possibly being TRBD1 (5 bases). The germline CDR1 and CDR2 sequences are SQVTM and ANQGSEA. V shed 8 bases and J shed 1 base, with 14 bases lying between them. The CDR3 length is 13 residues.

The chain combines TRBV28 with TRBJ2-5; no clear D gene. CDR1 is MDHEN, CDR2 SYDVKM, per germline. V lost 3 bases to trimming and J lost 0 bases, with 8 bases between them. There are 14 residues in the CDR3. CDR3: CASSFAGYQETQYF. CDR3 DNA: TGTGCCAGCAGTTTCGCCGGGTACCAAGAGACCCAGTACTTC.

The chain uses TRBV7-9 and TRBJ1-2; D may be TRBD1 (6 bases). Trimming cost V 4 bases and J 7 bases, with 16 bases left between them. CDR1 SEHNR and CDR2 FQNEAQ come from the germline V gene (reference sequence). The CDR3 spans 14 residues. The CDR3 loop reads CASSSGTIMGGYTF. The CDR3 DNA sequence: TGTGCCAGCAGCTCCGGGACAATAATGGGTGGCTACACCTTC.

J is TRBJ2-1 and V is TRBV6-6; 11 nucleotides align to TRBD2. Germline lookup yields CDR1 MNHNY and CDR2 SVGAGI (reference sequence). The CDR3 length is 15 residues. With 4 bases clipped from V and 8 bases from J, the junction kept 7 bases outside the gene matches. In nucleotides, the CDR3 is TGTGCCAGCAGTTCCGGGACTAGCGGCGTGGATGAGCAGTTCTTC. Translating gives CASSSGTSGVDEQFF.

V usage is TRBV5-1 and J usage is TRBJ2-6; D remains ambiguous. The CDR3 is made up of 15 amino acids. V gave up 9 bases and J gave up 0 bases, with 13 bases separating them. CDR1 is SGHRS and CDR2 is YFSETQ in the germline V gene. CDR3 protein: CATRYTVSGANVLTF. The CDR3 nucleotides are TGCGCCACCAGATACACCGTCTCTGGGGCCAACGTCCTGACTTTC.